The TCR beta chain described here comes from a study of shared clonotypes between healthy human individuals (dated by TCRdb to 2018 to 2020). A note on the overall study: Three men and two women, aged 18 to 49 years, made up the cohort. To estimate repertoire size and how much clonotype sharing occurs between individuals, the study deeply sequenced the blood TCR repertoires of a handful of healthy adults. Each donor's leukapheresis produced roughly between about 0.8 and 8.9 billion PBMCs. Per donor, three plates each were used for CD4 naive and CD4 memory, two for CD8 naive, and one for CD8 memory. Different laboratories and diverse techniques were used to prepare libraries and sequence TCR repertoires, to increase sequencing depth and limit assay-specific biases. Results and caveats for the whole study, not just this receptor: Because the study included a small number of donors, the genetic and exposure-history diversity represented was limited. Around 5.4% of naive CD4, 3.5% of naive CD8, about 2.1% of memory CD4, and 0.4% of memory CD8 clonotypes were shared across several donors. Rarefaction of sorted-subset datasets indicated incomplete sequencing despite the large sequencing depth. Larger estimated clonotype richness was generally found for naive subsets than for memory subsets. Sampling was restricted to blood, and TCR repertoires in tissues likely differ from the TCR repertoires found in blood. Clonotypes shared by all four sorted-subset donors showed higher generation probabilities than non-shared clonotypes. Pairwise subsampling led to the expectation that sequencing depth would affect the degree of clonotype sharing among donors.

From a lookup of the germline V gene, CDR1 and CDR2 are MDHEN and SYDVKM. The CDR3 numbers 15 residues from cysteine through phenylalanine. The sequence is cut down to CDR3 DNA, 45 bases in frame from base 1. V gives up 4 bases and J gives up 6 bases, and the segment between their germline ends measures 15 bases. Using the deep immunoSEQ assay, TCR CDR3 regions were amplified from genomic DNA by multiplex PCR. For each cell subset, the extracted genomic DNA was distributed evenly across all wells of several immunoSEQ 96-well plates, and each plate served as one replicate. For sorted subsets, each replicate PCR was loaded with around 200 ng genomic DNA, equivalent to 30,000 to 35,000 T cell genomes. Purified libraries were measured with a Qubit 3.0 fluorometer, size-checked on a Bioanalyzer 2100, and measured again with the KAPA Library Quantification kit. Each immunoSEQ 96-well plate was sequenced on its own single-read 150-cycle Illumina NextSeq 550 flow cell. In the paper's pipeline: Because the immunoSEQ output held only junctional sequences and lacked quality scores, the filtering could not match the filtering applied to full-length reads. Sequences were annotated with PyIR, a Python wrapper for IgBLAST v1.9, and V/J genes and CDR3 were assigned using IMGT germline references. Any read was removed if the V/J assignment was weak (E-value above 1e-6), the CDR3 was missing, or the read contained stop codons, out-of-frame junctions, or ambiguous translated residues. V3J clonotypes were defined as sequences sharing an identical inferred V gene, J gene, and CDR3 amino acid sequence. The percentage overlap between two repertoires was calculated by dividing the number of shared unique clonotypes by the size of the smaller repertoire. Three approaches were used to assess repertoire richness: RTK rarefaction, the Chao1 estimator, and Recon v2.1 estimates of unobserved clonotypes. Generation probabilities were computed with OLGA for all TCRbeta clonotypes obtained by the gDNA method from a handful of donors. In TCRdb, the immuneACCESS table is reduced to in-frame sequences with V and J assigned. These tables do not hold every clone; where another copy was compared, an unresolved V gene accounts for under half, and the others remain unexplained. From that table come the V and J calls and clone size; the DNA was used to work out D and trimming. This sample is represented by some 2.4 million clones; roughly 93% of them were singletons. The ten top clones hold about 0.38% of the sample.

The donors were healthy, HIV-negative adults with no recently reported acute infections or vaccinations. Every donor was a Caucasian adult living in Nashville, Tennessee, USA. CD4+ T cells were enriched by magnetic negative selection, after which naive cells were positively selected on CD45RA and the negative fraction was taken as the memory subset. Blood was collected by leukapheresis, and PBMCs were isolated by Ficoll-Histopaque density gradient centrifugation and then cryopreserved in liquid nitrogen vapor phase. Analytical flow cytometry was used to check the purity and quantity of every magnetically sorted T cell population. From each sorted fraction, genomic DNA was isolated and quantified by UV absorbance on a Nanodrop 2000c. In regard to this clone: What this receptor recognizes is not known. The sample holds no much larger clone one base away, and base qualities are not on file.

The sample taken for sequencing was naive CD4+ T cells from PBMCs. In the paper's terms, the cell subset or site label means: CD45RA+ positively selected. This TCR was sampled from a man aged 18-30 years in good health. Some clones in this sample may be carry-over from other donors' samples. The V and J segments used are TRBV28 and TRBJ2-2; the D gene could be TRBD1 or TRBD2, each one agreeing over 6 bases. The DNA is TGTGCCAGCAGTTCTCGGGGGCACCAGGCCGGGGAGCTGTTTTTT. Its amino acids are CASSSRGHQAGELFF.